The entry below describes one T cell receptor beta chain. What it binds is not known. The source of the sample is a study of cytomegalovirus exposure and HLA in healthy donors. Study at large: Prior work identified under 130 million unique TCR beta sequences in some 180 million T cells.

Study findings and constraints: Sequencing had likely introduced a cluster of highly shared sequence variants as an artifact.

Trimming stripped 3 bases from V and 2 bases from J, with 20 bases between. This CDR3 comprises 17 residues. Germline V lookup: CDR1 KGHSH, CDR2 LQKENI. Use of 60 Vbeta and 13 Jbeta primers characterized the PCR. Sequencing used immunoSEQ multiplex PCR; TCRdb keeps in-frame clones, though not all of them. The repertoire has approximately 69,000 clones, approximately 74% of them found once; the top ten carry 22%. V usage is TRBV18 and J usage is TRBJ2-7, with D possibly being TRBD2 (6 bases). Source material: PBMCs. This TCR was sampled from a woman younger than 45 in good health and CMV-seropositive. CDR3 nucleotide sequence: TGTGCCAGCTCACCGAAGGTCCCCCGGGAGAAGGCCTACGAGCAGTACTTC. This sequence encodes CASSPKVPREKAYEQYF.